This TCR beta chain was captured in a study of T cell responses to AZD1222 COVID-19 vaccine. Findings and caveats of the study: The span of vaccine-associated CD4 TCRs extended across spike, with dominance at 160-218 and 743-854.

On this clone itself: Its antigen is as yet unknown.

This CDR3 has 13 residues. The V end was cut by 7 bases, the J end by 0 bases, with 7 bases between. Germline V gene data show CDR1 as MDHEN and CDR2 as SYDVKM. The repertoire was sequenced with immunoSEQ multiplex PCR; TCRdb's copy has only in-frame clones and lacks some. This table holds approximately 170,000 clones, approximately 89% found once. This specimen was peripheral blood, taken on day 0 of AZD1222 vaccination. The sequence was collected from an adult in good health. The chain uses TRBV28 and TRBJ1-3, with a tentative D call TRBD1 (5 bases). The CDR3 bases are TGTGCCAGCACCGGGGGCTCTGGAAACACCATATATTTT. It specifies CASTGGSGNTIYF.